Listed below are T cell receptor beta chains from one sample, sequenced in a study of shared clonotypes between healthy human individuals. This table comes from immunoSEQ multiplex PCR, and its TCRdb copy is limited to in-frame clones, with some not included. The sample carries about 2.4 million clones, approximately 94% recorded once. Specimen: naive CD4+ T cells from PBMCs. Receptors were obtained from a man aged 18-30 years in good health. Some clones in this sample may be carry-over from other donors' samples. Each CDR3 is given with its conserved first and last residue. D genes are given only for firm matches. Clone size is shown for a subset of rows, as once, few, many or a class of expanded clone.

abundance,d_gene,j_gene,v_gene,CDR3nt,CDR3aa
NA,TRBD2,TRBJ2-2,TRBV25-1,TGTGCCAGCATGGCGGCGGGGGGCGCCGGGGAGCTGTTTTTT,CASMAAGGAGELFF
NA,NA,TRBJ1-2,TRBV19,TGTGCCAGTAGCCCGACATTTGACTATGGCTACACCTTC,CASSPTFDYGYTF
NA,TRBD1,TRBJ2-5,TRBV5-6,TGTGCCAGCTCGGAGACAGGGGCGTCCGGTAACCAGTACTTC,CASSETGASGNQYF
NA,TRBD1,TRBJ1-1,TRBV9,TGTGCCAGCAGCGTGCAACCTGAGGGACAGGGGACTTCGAACACTGAAGCTTTCTTT,CASSVQPEGQGTSNTEAFF
NA,TRBD1,TRBJ2-2,TRBV11-2,TGTGCCAGCAGCACCGGGACAGGGAACACCGGGGAGCTGTTTTTT,CASSTGTGNTGELFF
NA,NA,TRBJ2-7,TRBV20-1,TGCAGTGCTGACGGGACGTTAGAGCAGTACTTC,CSADGTLEQYF
NA,NA,TRBJ2-7,TRBV9,TGTGCCAGCAGCGCTGCCAAAGGGGGAGGTATTAACGAGCAGTACTTC,CASSAAKGGGINEQYF
NA,TRBD1,TRBJ1-2,TRBV28,TGTGCCAGCAGCCCTGGGAAAACAGGGGGCGGCTACACCTTC,CASSPGKTGGGYTF
NA,NA,TRBJ1-4,TRBV19,TGTGCCACACGGCCTATCGGGAGTGTGAAACTGTTTTTT,CATRPIGSVKLFF
NA,NA,TRBJ2-2,TRBV5-4,TGTGCCAGCAGCAGAGCCCTCCCCACAGGGTACGCCGGGGAGCTGTTTTTT,CASSRALPTGYAGELFF
NA,NA,TRBJ1-1,TRBV7-9,TGTGCCAGCAGCTTAACCGGCCTGGGCACTGAAGCTTTCTTT,CASSLTGLGTEAFF
NA,NA,TRBJ2-2,TRBV7-3,TGTGCCAGCAGCTTTTTCCCTCGCGGGGAGCTGTTTTTT,CASSFFPRGELFF
NA,TRBD2,TRBJ2-3,TRBV11-2,TGTGCCAGCAGCCAAGGACTAGCGGGAGTTACAGATACGCAGTATTTT,CASSQGLAGVTDTQYF
once,NA,TRBJ1-3,TRBV7-3,TGTGCCAGCAGCTTAGTAGGAACTGGAAACACCATATATTTT,CASSLVGTGNTIYF
NA,TRBD1,TRBJ1-1,TRBV25-1,TGTGCCAGCAGTGACCCCAGGACAGGGAGCACTGAAGCTTTCTTT,CASSDPRTGSTEAFF
NA,TRBD1,TRBJ1-2,TRBV4-3,TGCGCCAGCAGCCAGCAAATTTTACAGGGGACCCCCGTGGATGGCTACACCTTC,CASSQQILQGTPVDGYTF
NA,NA,TRBJ2-1,TRBV7-2,TGTGCCAGCAGCTTGAGCATTTCGGAGTCCTACAATGAGCAGTTCTTC,CASSLSISESYNEQFF
NA,TRBD2,TRBJ2-3,TRBV7-2,TGTGCCAGCAGCTCGGGGGGGTCCGATACGCAGTATTTT,CASSSGGSDTQYF
NA,TRBD2,TRBJ2-4,TRBV5-4,TGTGCCAGCAGCCTACACGGACTAGCGGGAGGGCCGGCCAAAAACATTCAGTACTTC,CASSLHGLAGGPAKNIQYF